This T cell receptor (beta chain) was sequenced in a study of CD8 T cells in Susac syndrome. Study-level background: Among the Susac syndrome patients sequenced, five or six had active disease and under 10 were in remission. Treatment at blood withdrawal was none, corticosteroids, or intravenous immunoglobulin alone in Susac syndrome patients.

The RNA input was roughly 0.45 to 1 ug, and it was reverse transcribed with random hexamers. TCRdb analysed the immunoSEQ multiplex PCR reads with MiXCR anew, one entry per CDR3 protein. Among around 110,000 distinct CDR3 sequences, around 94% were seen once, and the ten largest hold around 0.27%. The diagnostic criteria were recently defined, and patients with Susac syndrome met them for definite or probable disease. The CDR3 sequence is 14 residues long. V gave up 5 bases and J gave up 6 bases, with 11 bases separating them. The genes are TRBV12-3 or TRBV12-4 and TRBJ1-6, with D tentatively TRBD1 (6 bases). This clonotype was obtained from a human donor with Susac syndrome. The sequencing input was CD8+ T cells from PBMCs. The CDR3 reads CASSSTGSNSPLHF. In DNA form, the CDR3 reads TGTGCCAGCAGTAGTACAGGGTCTAATTCACCCCTCCACTTT.